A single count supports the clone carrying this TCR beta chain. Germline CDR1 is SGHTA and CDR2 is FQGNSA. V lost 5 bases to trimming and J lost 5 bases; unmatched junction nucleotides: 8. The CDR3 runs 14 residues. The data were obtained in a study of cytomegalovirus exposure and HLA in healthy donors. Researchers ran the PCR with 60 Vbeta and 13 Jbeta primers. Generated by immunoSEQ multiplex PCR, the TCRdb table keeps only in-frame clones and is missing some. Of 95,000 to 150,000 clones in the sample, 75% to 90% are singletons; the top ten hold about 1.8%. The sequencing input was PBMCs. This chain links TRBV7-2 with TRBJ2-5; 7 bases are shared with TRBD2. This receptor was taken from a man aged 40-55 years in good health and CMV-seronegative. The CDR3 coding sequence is TGTGCCAGCAGCGCGGGGGATATAAAGGAGACCCAGTACTTC. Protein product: CASSAGDIKETQYF.